A single sample is the source of the 7 T cell receptor beta chains below, sequenced in a study of T cell clonality in common variable immunodeficiency. Overall study findings and caveats: Fewer deletions and N-nucleotide insertions were reportedly seen in common variable immunodeficiency TCR beta sequences.

Sequencing was performed with immunoSEQ multiplex PCR; in TCRdb, only in-frame clones are kept and a portion is missing. This repertoire holds around 33,000 clones, and none appear only once. The antigens of these receptors remain unknown. Sequenced: peripheral blood mononuclear cells. The receptors shown here come from a human donor with common variable immunodeficiency.

There are many counts of this clone. The sequence runs out 3 residues before the end of the CDR3; the remainder is reconstructed from the germline J gene. The gene calls are TRBV7-3 and TRBJ2-7; 11 bases align to TRBD2. Germline CDR1 SGHTA, CDR2 FQGTGA. This CDR3 region has 17 residues. Trimming at V came to 5 bases and at J to 4 bases, leaving 13 bases not matched to a gene. Incomplete CDR3 DNA: TGTGCCAGCAGCCCCGAGGGTAGCGGGAGGGCAAGTTACGAG. Protein: CASSPEGSGRASYE. The entire CDR3 reads CASSPEGSGRASYEQYF.

Details on this clone: The read halts 3 residues ahead of the CDR3 end, with the missing end drawn from the germline J gene. This chain connects TRBV19 to TRBJ2-3; D is unclear. CDR1 LNHDA and CDR2 SQIVND come from the germline V gene (reference sequence). The ends were cut back, 9 bases at V and 0 bases at J, with 10 bases in the middle. This CDR3 region has 13 residues. This CDR3 is CASHHRSTDTQYF. Partial CDR3 DNA: TGTGCCAGCCATCACCGGAGCACAGATACG.

Remarks on this clone: Coverage ceases 3 residues before the CDR3 finishes, and the germline J gene fills in the end. This chain uses TRBV7-9 with TRBJ1-3; D is uncertain. The CDR3 is 15 residues long. Germline V gene sequence: CDR1 SEHNR, CDR2 FQNEAQ (reference sequence). V was trimmed by 5 bases and J by 0 bases, leaving 11 bases between them. The part of the CDR3 DNA that was read is TGTGCCAGCAGCGGCTCGGGGATCTCTGGAAACACC. It is translated as CASSGSGISGNT. The entire CDR3 protein reads CASSGSGISGNTIYF.

The CDR3 bases that were read are TGCGCCAGCAGCCCAGCTGCTGAGGCGGGATTGCAAGAGACC. Protein: CASSPAAEAGLQET. The full CDR3 is CASSPAAEAGLQETQYF. The genes are TRBV10-1 and TRBJ2-5; a possible D gene is TRBD2 (6 bases). Read sequence stops 3 residues before the CDR3 end, and the germline J gene provides the missing end. The ends were cut back, 6 bases at V and 2 bases at J, with 22 bases in the middle. In germline, CDR1 is WNHNN, CDR2 SYGVQD (reference sequence). The CDR3 has 17 residues.

This clone was observed many times. The read terminates 3 residues before the CDR3 end, so the remaining end is supplied by the germline J gene. The chain links TRBV18 to TRBJ1-1, with D possibly matching TRBD1 (5 bases). Germline values: CDR1 KGHSH, CDR2 LQKENI. Trimming left V 4 bases short and J 3 bases short, with 9 bases between. The CDR3 extends over 13 amino acids. The CDR3 here is CASSQGMDTEAFF. The part of the CDR3 DNA that was read is TGTGCCAGCTCACAGGGGATGGACACTGAA.

This clone has just a few counts. Coverage ceases 3 residues before the CDR3 finishes, and the germline J gene fills in the end. The genes are TRBV7-9 and TRBJ1-1, with a tentative D call TRBD1 (5 bases). CDR1 and CDR2 from the germline V gene are SEHNR and FQNEAQ (reference sequence). CDR3 length equals 14 residues. CDR3 amino acids: CASSSTWGGTEAFF. CDR3 DNA, as far as it was read: TGTGCCAGCAGCTCAACGTGGGGGGGAACGGAA. The whole variable domain, filled in from reference TRBV7-9 and TRBJ1-1, reads DTGVSQNPRHKITKRGQNVTFRCDPISEHNRLYWYRQTLGQGPEFLTYFQNEAQLEKSRLLSDRFSAERPKGSFSTLEIQRTEQGDSAMYLCASSSTWGGTEAFFGQGTRLTVV.

This clone was seen ten or more times. The read is 3 residues too short to cover the CDR3 end, so that end is filled in from the germline J gene. The V call is TRBV20-1, the J call TRBJ2-7; 7 positions agree with TRBD2. CDR1 and CDR2 (germline): DFQATT, SNEGSKA (reference sequence). The CDR3 is 16 amino acids. Germline trimming cut 0 bases from V and 2 bases from J; bases unmatched to any gene: 10. CDR3 DNA (partial): TGCAGTGCTAGAGATGTATTCCGAGGACTAGCCTACGAG. Protein: CSARDVFRGLAYE. The whole CDR3 protein is CSARDVFRGLAYEQYF.